This TCR beta chain was recorded in a study of blood T cell repertoires in COVID-19. Study information: Both acute and convalescent COVID-19 samples were obtained from the United States, Italy and Spain. From T cells, B-cell-depleted T cells, or PBMCs came the material, which was cDNA or gDNA.

Authors' data handling: Reference gene primer amplification gave nucleated cell count estimates. Produced via immunoSEQ multiplex PCR; TCRdb's table is partial and in-frame only. The DNA gave D and trimming, while V, J and clone size come from that table. Of 150,000 to 200,000 clones listed, 81% are singletons. The CDR3 consists of 15 residues. With 4 bases removed from V and 2 bases from J, the gap between germline ends came to 10 bases. CDR1 is SGHKS, CDR2 YYEKEE, per germline (reference sequence). The sequencing input was peripheral blood. The clonotype originates from a man aged 60 to 75 with active or convalescent COVID-19. The chain employs TRBV5-5 and TRBJ1-6; no firm D call. CDR3 region: CASSPYATYNSPLHF. The CDR3 DNA is TGTGCCAGCAGCCCTTATGCTACCTATAATTCACCCCTCCACTTT. Full variable domain (outside the CDR3, taken from reference TRBV5-5 and TRBJ1-6): DAGVTQSPTHLIKTRGQQVTLRCSPISGHKSVSWYQQVLGQGPQFIFQYYEKEERGRGNFPDRFSARQFPNYSSELNVNALLLGDSALYLCASSPYATYNSPLHFGNGTRLTVT.